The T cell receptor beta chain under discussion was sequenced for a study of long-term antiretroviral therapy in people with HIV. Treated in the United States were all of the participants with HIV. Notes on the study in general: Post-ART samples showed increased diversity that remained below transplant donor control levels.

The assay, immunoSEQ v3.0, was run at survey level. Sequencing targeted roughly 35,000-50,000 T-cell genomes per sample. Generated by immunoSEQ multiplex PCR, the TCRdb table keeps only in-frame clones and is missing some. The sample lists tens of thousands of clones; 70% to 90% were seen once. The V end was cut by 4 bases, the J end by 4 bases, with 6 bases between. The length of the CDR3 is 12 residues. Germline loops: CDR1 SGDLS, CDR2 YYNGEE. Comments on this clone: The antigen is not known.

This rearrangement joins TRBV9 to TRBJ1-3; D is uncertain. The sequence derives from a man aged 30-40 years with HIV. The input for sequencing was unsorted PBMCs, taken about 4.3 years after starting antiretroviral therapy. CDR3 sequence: CASSPGGNTIYF. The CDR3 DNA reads TGTGCCAGCAGCCCCGGGGGAAACACCATATATTTT.